This entry lists 20 T cell receptor beta chains sequenced from one sample in a study of T cell responses to AZD1222 COVID-19 vaccine. The protocol was immunoSEQ multiplex PCR, while the TCRdb copy is restricted to in-frame clones and leaves out a portion. This sample has about 150,000 clones, with around nine tenths found just once. The material sequenced was peripheral blood, taken on day 0 of AZD1222 vaccination. The receptors derive from an adult in good health.

This rearrangement joins TRBV6-4 to TRBJ1-6; D ambiguous. CDR1 MRHNA and CDR2 SNTAGT come from the germline V gene. CDR3 length: 14 amino acids. The V end lost 3 bases, the J end lost 9 bases, and 12 bases lay between the germline ends. In DNA, the CDR3 is TGTGCCAGCAGTGAAAGCCCAAGAAGTTCACCCCTCCACTTT. Its translation is CASSESPRSSPLHF.

This clone was seen more than once but under ten times. The chain is built from TRBV19 and TRBJ1-3; D call uncertain. The CDR3 contains 14 residues. Germline V gene data show CDR1 as LNHDA and CDR2 as SQIVND (reference sequence). V was cut by 5 bases and J by 9 bases, with 17 bases left in between. The CDR3 sequence is CASSHPTGISTIYF. CDR3 coding DNA: TGTGCCAGTAGTCACCCGACGGGGATCAGCACCATATATTTT.

V and J are TRBV6-2 or TRBV6-3 and TRBJ1-5, with 7 bases matching TRBD1. This CDR3 comprises 13 residues. V shed 5 bases and J 6 bases; nucleotides not matched to a gene: 4. In germline, CDR1 is MNHEY, CDR2 SVGEGT. The CDR3 is CASSEGAGQPQHF. The DNA for the CDR3 is TGTGCCAGCAGTGAGGGGGCAGGTCAGCCCCAGCATTTT.

The chain combines TRBV5-1 with TRBJ1-1, with D possibly matching TRBD1 (5 bases). The CDR3 has 15 amino acids. CDR1 SGHRS and CDR2 YFSETQ come from the germline V gene. Deletions cut 4 bases from V and 0 bases from J, with 13 bases between. The chain's CDR3 is CASSGLGGVNTEAFF. CDR3 in DNA: TGCGCCAGCAGCGGCCTAGGAGGGGTGAACACTGAAGCTTTCTTT.

CDR3 bases: TGTGCCAGCAGTTTATGGGGATCCCCAAGGACTGAAGCTTTCTTT. This sequence encodes CASSLWGSPRTEAFF. V is TRBV28 and J is TRBJ1-1, with D unclear. The CDR3 contains 15 residues. The germline gives CDR1 MDHEN, CDR2 SYDVKM. The ends were cut back, 0 bases at V and 5 bases at J, with 13 bases in the middle. Full variable domain (remainder filled in from reference TRBV28 and TRBJ1-1): DVKVTQSSRYLVKRTGEKVFLECVQDMDHENMFWYRQDPGLGLRLIYFSYDVKMKEKGDIPEGYSVSREKKERFSLILESASTNQTSMYLCASSLWGSPRTEAFFGQGTRLTVV.

The V call is TRBV3-1 (or the pseudogene TRBV3-2), the J call TRBJ2-7; TRBD1 matches 9 bases. V lost 6 bases to trimming and J lost 3 bases; unmatched junction nucleotides: 9. The CDR3 runs to 15 residues. CDR1 is LGHDT and CDR2 is YNNKEL in the germline V gene (reference sequence). CDR3 in DNA: TGTGCCAGCAGGGGGGGGACAGGGACAAACTACGAGCAGTACTTC. It yields the protein CASRGGTGTNYEQYF.

J is TRBJ1-1 and V is TRBV29-1; D perhaps matches TRBD1 (6 bases). From germline, CDR1 is SQVTM and CDR2 ANQGSEA. Trimming shortened V by 7 bases and J by 6 bases, and 15 bases separated the two germline ends. The CDR3 is made up of 12 amino acids. CDR3 residues: CSGLRGGPEAFF. The CDR3 bases are TGCAGCGGGCTCCGGGGGGGCCCTGAAGCTTTCTTT.

V is TRBV7-3 and J is TRBJ2-1, with TRBD2 matching 7 bases. Germline CDR1 and CDR2: SGHTA and FQGTGA. The CDR3 loop spans 18 amino acids. J gave up 0 bases and V 0 bases, and 8 bases lay outside the gene matches. This CDR3 reads CASSLTGLPSSSYNEQFF. The DNA of the CDR3 is TGTGCCAGCAGCTTAACGGGACTACCTTCTAGCTCCTACAATGAGCAGTTCTTC. The whole variable domain, remainder taken from reference TRBV7-3 and TRBJ2-1, is GAGVSQTPSNKVTEKGKYVELRCDPISGHTALYWYRQSLGQGPEFLIYFQGTGAADDSGLPNDRFFAVRPEGSVSTLKIQRTERGDSAVYLCASSLTGLPSSSYNEQFFGPGTRLTVL.

The chain uses TRBV18 and TRBJ2-6; the D is unclear. Trimming took off 3 bases at V and 1 base at J, with 13 bases between the two ends. Germline lookup yields CDR1 KGHSH and CDR2 LQKENI. This CDR3 is 17 amino acids long. CDR3 sequence: CASSPAVGFSGANVLTF. Written as DNA, the CDR3 is TGTGCCAGCTCACCCGCAGTGGGGTTTTCTGGGGCCAACGTCCTGACTTTC.

This sequence joins TRBV6-5 and TRBJ2-3, with D perhaps matching TRBD2 (5 bases). Trimming cost V 6 bases and J 1 base, with 14 bases left between them. This CDR3 has 15 residues. CDR1 MNHEY and CDR2 SVGAGI come from the germline V gene. The CDR3 loop reads CASSRNLARTDTQYF. The CDR3 nucleotides read TGTGCCAGCAGCCGTAATCTAGCTCGCACAGATACGCAGTATTTT.

The J gene is TRBJ2-7, the V gene TRBV12-5, with D perhaps TRBD1 (6 bases). Germline values: CDR1 LGHNT, CDR2 FRNRAP. The CDR3 length is 15 residues. V was cut by 3 bases and J by 1 base, with 13 bases left in between. The CDR3 coding sequence is TGTGCTAGTGGTTTTACGGGACACTCGTCCTACGAGCAGTACTTC. Amino acid sequence: CASGFTGHSSYEQYF.

The rearrangement joins TRBV6-6 to TRBJ2-7; D uncertain. Deletions cut 6 bases from V and 1 base from J, with 10 bases between. Germline assignment: CDR1 MNHNY and CDR2 SVGAGI (reference sequence). The CDR3 has 13 amino acids. The chain's CDR3 is CASSLDTSYEQYF. As DNA, the CDR3 is TGTGCCAGCAGCCTAGACACTTCCTACGAGCAGTACTTC.

The chain joins TRBV27 to TRBJ1-2; D is possibly TRBD1 (5 bases). V was cut by 0 bases and J by 3 bases, with 11 bases left in between. Germline V lookup: CDR1 MNHEY, CDR2 SMNVEV (reference sequence). The CDR3 contains 15 residues. CDR3 sequence reads: CASSLSRGAHYGYTF. CDR3 bases: TGTGCCAGCAGTTTATCGAGGGGCGCCCACTATGGCTACACCTTC.

V is TRBV12-5 and J is TRBJ1-5; no clear D. Germline V CDR1 and CDR2: LGHNT, FRNRAP. CDR3 length: 13 amino acids. V was trimmed by 7 bases and J by 5 bases, leaving 12 bases between them. The CDR3 protein is CASELDGYQPQHF. The CDR3, as DNA: TGTGCTAGTGAATTGGACGGATATCAGCCCCAGCATTTT.

This clone was counted only a few times. The V call is TRBV27, the J call TRBJ2-7, with 9 bases identical to TRBD2. V shed 4 bases and J 3 bases; nucleotides not matched to a gene: 4. The CDR3 covers 14 residues. Germline assignment: CDR1 MNHEY and CDR2 SMNVEV (reference sequence). CDR3 sequence: CASSWRGGNYEQYF. As DNA, the CDR3 is TGTGCCAGCAGTTGGCGGGGGGGTAACTACGAGCAGTACTTC.

V usage is TRBV27 and J usage is TRBJ1-2; D is possibly TRBD1 (6 bases). Trimming left V 8 bases short and J 4 bases short, with 20 bases between. Germline V gene lookup returns CDR1 MNHEY and CDR2 SMNVEV (reference sequence). The CDR3 runs to 15 residues. The CDR3 is CASGPWDTAIYGYTF. The CDR3 DNA is TGTGCCAGCGGACCCTGGGACACCGCTATCTATGGCTACACCTTC.

The V gene is TRBV6-4, the J gene TRBJ2-6, with D hard to call. The CDR3 is 15 residues long. The V and J ends lost 3 bases and 0 bases respectively, with 6 bases between them. Looked up from germline, CDR1 is MRHNA and CDR2 is SNTAGT. CDR3 DNA: TGTGCCAGCAGTGAGGATCACTCTGGGGCCAACGTCCTGACTTTC. It encodes CASSEDHSGANVLTF.

This chain links TRBV5-1 with TRBJ2-5; D not resolved. The CDR3 is 16 amino acids. The germline gives CDR1 SGHRS, CDR2 YFSETQ. V shed 0 bases and J shed 0 bases, with 12 bases lying between them. The CDR3 region has the DNA TGCGCCAGCAGCTTGGTTGATAGGGCGTACCAAGAGACCCAGTACTTC. Its protein product is CASSLVDRAYQETQYF.

The rearrangement joins TRBV7-2 to TRBJ1-2; D possibly corresponds to TRBD1 (5 bases). The length of the CDR3 is 15 residues. Germline CDR1 reads SGHTA; CDR2 reads FQGNSA. V lost 5 bases and J lost 8, with 21 bases in between. The CDR3, as DNA: TGTGCCAGCAGCCATAGTGTATTAGCACAGGACGGCTACACCTTC. Its protein product is CASSHSVLAQDGYTF. The whole variable domain, remainder taken from reference TRBV7-2 and TRBJ1-2, is GAGVSQSPSNKVTEKGKDVELRCDPISGHTALYWYRQSLGQGLEFLIYFQGNSAPDKSGLPSDRFSAERTGGSVSTLTIQRTQQEDSAVYLCASSHSVLAQDGYTFGSGTRLTVV.

The genes are TRBV12-3 or TRBV12-4 and TRBJ1-2; D is unresolved. The CDR3 has 11 residues. V shed 2 bases and J shed 8 bases, with 6 bases lying between them. Here the CDR3 DNA reads TGTGCCAGCAGTTTAAGGTTGGGCTACACCTTC. The encoded protein is CASSLRLGYTF.